One sample yielded the 27 T cell receptor beta chains listed below, sequenced in a study of blood T cells in healthy people across ages. Using a J-beta primer mix together with a sample-barcoded 5' primer, a second PCR was run for roughly 6 to 12 cycles. TCRdb reprocessed the 5' RACE reads with MiXCR, giving one entry per CDR3 protein. There are 650,000 to 800,000 distinct CDR3 sequences in the sample; under 55% occur only once, and approximately 19% lies in the top ten. The sample comprised blood. The receptors come from a man in his sixties in good health.

This clonotype has only one observation. This chain uses TRBV20-1 with TRBJ2-5; D call uncertain. Per the germline V gene, CDR1 is DFQATT and CDR2 is SNEGSKA (reference sequence). Trimming stripped 6 bases from V and 4 bases from J, with 9 bases between. CDR3 length equals 11 residues. CDR3 in amino acids: CSAPPGETQYF. CDR3 bases: TGCAGTGCCCCCCCCGGAGAGACCCAGTACTTC.

This clonotype was found a few times. The chain combines TRBV29-1 with TRBJ2-7; D may match TRBD1 or TRBD2 (5 bases each). CDR1 is SQVTM and CDR2 is ANQGSEA in the germline V gene. This CDR3 has 14 residues. Deletions cut 7 bases from V and 2 bases from J, with 18 bases between. Here the CDR3 DNA reads TGCAGCGCTTCCACCGGGGCCGATACCTACGAGCAGTACTTC. Translated: CSASTGADTYEQYF.

The chain carries TRBV6-5 and TRBJ2-5, with D perhaps matching TRBD2 (7 bases). CDR3 length: 14 residues. Trimming cost V 7 bases and J 11 bases, with 23 bases left between them. Per the germline V gene, CDR1 is MNHEY and CDR2 is SVGAGI. This chain's CDR3 is CASTATGGNNEQYF. CDR3 nucleotide sequence: TGTGCCAGCACCGCAACGGGGGGCAACAATGAGCAGTACTTC.

V and J are TRBV5-1 and TRBJ2-3; D gene uncertain. This CDR3 contains 15 residues. The ends were cut back, 2 bases at V and 6 bases at J, with 16 bases in the middle. Germline lookup yields CDR1 SGHRS and CDR2 YFSETQ. CDR3 sequence (DNA): TGCGCCAGCAGCTTAAACGGATACCCGTCCGATACGCAGTATTTT. Protein product: CASSLNGYPSDTQYF. Filled out from reference TRBV5-1 and TRBJ2-3, the complete variable domain reads KAGVTQTPRYLIKTRGQQVTLSCSPISGHRSVSWYQQTPGQGLQFLFEYFSETQRNKGNFPGRFSGRQFSNSRSEMNVSTLELGDSALYLCASSLNGYPSDTQYFGPGTRLTVL.

This chain uses TRBV29-1 with TRBJ1-4; TRBD1 agrees at 10 bases. This CDR3 contains 15 residues. From germline, CDR1 is SQVTM and CDR2 ANQGSEA. Unmatched junction bases numbered 10, after V lost 4 bases and J lost 8 bases. The CDR3 is CSVGTGGGRGEKLFF. The CDR3 DNA sequence: TGCAGCGTTGGGACAGGGGGGGGTCGAGGGGAAAAACTGTTTTTT.

The chain employs TRBV30 and TRBJ1-1; unclear D gene. Per germline, CDR1 GTSNPN and CDR2 SVGIG (reference sequence). The CDR3 extends over 12 amino acids. The V gene lost 2 bases and the J gene lost 2 bases, with 6 bases spanning the gap. This CDR3 reads CAWSPLNTEAFF. The DNA for the CDR3 is TGTGCCTGGAGTCCCCTCAACACTGAAGCTTTCTTT. Full variable domain (outside the CDR3, taken from reference TRBV30 and TRBJ1-1): SQTIHQWPATLVQPVGSPLSLECTVEGTSNPNLYWYRQAAGRGLQLLFYSVGIGQISSEVPQNLSASRPQDRQFILSSKKLLLSDSGFYLCAWSPLNTEAFFGQGTRLTVV.

This clonotype came up a few times. The chain has TRBV15 and TRBJ2-1, with TRBD2 matching 11 bases. The CDR3 has 19 residues. Trimming removed 1 base from V and 0 bases from J; junction bases left unmatched: 8. The V gene's germline CDR1 is LNHNV and CDR2 YYDKDF (reference sequence). The CDR3: CATSRASGGPYSSYNEQFF. The CDR3 DNA is TGTGCCACCAGCAGAGCTAGCGGGGGGCCATATAGCTCCTACAATGAGCAGTTCTTC.

This clonotype came up many times. The chain has TRBV2 and TRBJ1-2, with D possibly matching TRBD1 (5 bases). Trimming removed 7 bases from V and 9 bases from J, with 15 bases in between. CDR1 and CDR2 (germline): SNHLY, FYNNEI. The CDR3 totals 12 residues. The CDR3 DNA follows: TGTGCCAGCACCACCGCGACAGTTAGCTACACCTTC. Its protein is CASTTATVSYTF.

This clonotype was seen a few times. DNA for the CDR3: TGTGCCAGCAAGTTGGGCCCTGGGACCCAAGAGACCCAGTACTTC. Amino acid sequence: CASKLGPGTQETQYF. The chain recombines TRBV6-1 with TRBJ2-5; D is possibly TRBD1 or TRBD2 (5 bases each). CDR3 size: 15 residues. V lost 7 bases to trimming and J lost 1 base, with 16 bases between them. The V gene's germline CDR1 is MNHNS and CDR2 SASEGT.

This chain connects TRBV20-1 to TRBJ1-4, with a weak D call TRBD1 (5 bases). The V gene lost 3 bases and the J gene lost 7 bases, with 18 bases spanning the gap. The CDR3 spans 15 residues. In germline, CDR1 is DFQATT, CDR2 SNEGSKA (reference sequence). CDR3 in amino acids: CSARPIQGPPEKLFF. The DNA for the CDR3 is TGCAGTGCTAGGCCTATTCAGGGTCCCCCTGAAAAACTGTTTTTT.

This clonotype was observed a handful of times. The chain recombines TRBV7-9 with TRBJ2-1; D possibly corresponds to TRBD2 (6 bases). Trimming shortened V by 4 bases and J by 7 bases, and 17 bases separated the two germline ends. The CDR3 runs 15 residues. Per the germline V gene, CDR1 is SEHNR and CDR2 is FQNEAQ (reference sequence). CDR3 sequence reads: CASSYPAGGFNEQFF. CDR3 nucleotides: TGTGCCAGCAGCTACCCTGCCGGGGGATTTAATGAGCAGTTCTTC.

V usage is TRBV29-1 and J usage is TRBJ2-3, with 7 bases aligning to TRBD1. From germline, CDR1 is SQVTM and CDR2 ANQGSEA. The V segment lost 8 bases and the J segment 0 bases; nucleotides outside the gene matches: 11. The CDR3 loop spans 15 amino acids. The CDR3 DNA reads TGCAGCACCGTACCGGGACAGAGAAGCACAGATACGCAGTATTTT. Its translation is CSTVPGQRSTDTQYF.

This clonotype has only a few counts. The rearrangement links TRBV25-1 to TRBJ1-6; 7 bases agree with TRBD1. The V and J ends lost 2 bases and 6 bases, in that order; junction bases with no gene match: 4. CDR3 length equals 15 residues. Per germline, CDR1 MGHDK and CDR2 SYGVNS. The CDR3 reads CASSEPGQFNSPLHF. In DNA form, the CDR3 reads TGTGCCAGCAGTGAACCGGGACAGTTTAATTCACCCCTCCACTTT.

The chain couples TRBV4-1 to TRBJ2-3, with no clear D. The CDR3 length is 14 residues. CDR1 and CDR2 from the germline V gene are MGHRA and YSYEKL. Between the trimmed V and J ends, which lost 1 base and 5 bases, there was a span of 10 bases. The CDR3: CASSQVTYGDTQYF. In nucleotides, the CDR3 is TGCGCCAGCAGCCAAGTCACATACGGAGATACGCAGTATTTT.

The rearrangement joins TRBV11-2 to TRBJ2-5, with TRBD2 as a possible D gene (6 bases). CDR3 length: 17 amino acids. V lost 1 base, J lost 0 bases, and 15 bases lay in between. CDR1 and CDR2 from the germline V gene are SGHAT and FQNNGV. The CDR3 DNA sequence: TGTGCCAGCAGCTTAGGTCGTAGCGGTTGGTACCAAGAGACCCAGTACTTC. Its translation: CASSLGRSGWYQETQYF. Full variable domain (remainder filled in from reference TRBV11-2 and TRBJ2-5): EAGVAQSPRYKIIEKRQSVAFWCNPISGHATLYWYQQILGQGPKLLIQFQNNGVVDDSQLPKDRFSAERLKGVDSTLKIQPAKLEDSAVYLCASSLGRSGWYQETQYFGPGTRLLVL.

The J gene is TRBJ2-7, the V gene TRBV12-3 or TRBV12-4; D gene ambiguous. V lost 2 bases to trimming and J lost 10 bases, with 12 bases between them. The CDR3 runs 12 residues. The CDR3 region has the DNA TGTGCCAGCAGTTTAATTACTACCGAACAGTACTTC. This gives the protein CASSLITTEQYF.

The V and J genes are TRBV9 and TRBJ2-1; 10 positions match TRBD2. The CDR3 sequence is 14 residues long. With 5 bases clipped from V and 8 bases from J, the junction kept 7 bases outside the gene matches. CDR1 is SGDLS and CDR2 is YYNGEE in the germline V gene. The CDR3 DNA follows: TGTGCCAGCAGTAGCGGGGGGCCTTTGGATGAGCAGTTCTTC. Its protein is CASSSGGPLDEQFF.

Comment on this clonotype: At one end the junction does not follow the germline gene, possibly because of a read error. The J gene is TRBJ1-2, the V gene TRBV30; perhaps TRBD1 as D (6 bases). This CDR3 region has 15 residues. Germline V gene lookup returns CDR1 GTSNPN and CDR2 SVGIG (reference sequence). The chain's CDR3 is CTWSSPKGVEWGYTF. The DNA of the CDR3 is TGTACCTGGAGCTCACCTAAGGGGGTCGAATGGGGCTACACCTTC.

This clonotype has only a few counts. The chain is built from TRBV7-8 and TRBJ2-3; no definite D call. V dropped 2 bases and J dropped 4 bases, with 7 bases sitting between them. Germline V gives CDR1 SGHVS, CDR2 FQNEAQ. CDR3 size: 13 residues. The CDR3 is CASSLPMADTQYF. CDR3 nucleotides: TGTGCCAGCAGCTTACCCATGGCAGATACGCAGTATTTT.

This chain uses TRBV7-2 with TRBJ2-7; TRBD1 matches 8 bases. The CDR3 extends over 14 amino acids. Germline loops: CDR1 SGHTA, CDR2 FQGNSA. V shed 5 bases, J shed 5 bases, and the junction held 8 bases outside the gene matches. Written as DNA, the CDR3 is TGTGCCAGCAGCCCCTGGACAGGGATGGACGAGCAGTACTTC. It codes for CASSPWTGMDEQYF.

In this sample, this clonotype turned up a few times. The genes are TRBV28 and TRBJ1-4; no clear D gene. Germline loops: CDR1 MDHEN, CDR2 SYDVKM. The CDR3 consists of 12 residues. Between the trimmed V and J ends, which lost 9 bases and 4 bases, there was a span of 9 bases. CDR3 in DNA: TGTGCCAGTGGGCCAGTTAATGAAAAACTGTTTTTT. This encodes CASGPVNEKLFF.

This clonotype occurred many times. The chain has TRBV24-1 and TRBJ2-1; no reliable D call. Germline-derived CDR1 and CDR2 are KGHDR and SFDVKD. V shed 1 base and J shed 0 bases, with 12 bases lying between them. The CDR3 contains 17 residues. The CDR3 is CATSDFDFPSSYNEQFF. CDR3 DNA: TGTGCCACCAGTGATTTCGACTTTCCGAGCTCCTACAATGAGCAGTTCTTC.

This clonotype was observed a few times. This sequence joins TRBV18 and TRBJ2-5; D is possibly TRBD1 or TRBD2 (5 bases each). With the DNA end fitting TRBJ2-7 better, the J assignment may be wrong. Germline V gene data show CDR1 as KGHSH and CDR2 as LQKENI. This CDR3 contains 13 residues. The CDR3 protein is CASSPGTLNEQYF. The CDR3 nucleotides are TGTGCCAGCTCACCCGGGACCCTCAACGAGCAGTACTTC.

Note on this clonotype: At one of its ends the junction is not consistent with the germline gene, which may arise from a read error. The rearrangement links TRBV28 to TRBJ2-6; 7 bases fit TRBD1. There are 15 residues in the CDR3. Germline values: CDR1 MDHEN, CDR2 SYDVKM. The CDR3 sequence is CARSVTGAGANVLTF. DNA of the CDR3: TGTGCCCGCAGTGTTACAGGGGCTGGGGCCAATGTCCTGACTTTC.

The V and J genes are TRBV20-1 and TRBJ2-7, with TRBD1 matching over 8 bases. The CDR3 has 13 residues. Germline V gives CDR1 DFQATT, CDR2 SNEGSKA (reference sequence). Losses at the gene ends were 3 bases for V and 4 bases for J; bases not matched to a gene: 5. Written as DNA, the CDR3 is TGCAGTGCTAGTAGACAGGGGAGGTACGAGCAGTACTTC. This encodes CSASRQGRYEQYF.

This chain links TRBV6-1 with TRBJ2-3, with unresolved D. The V gene's germline CDR1 is MNHNS and CDR2 SASEGT. The CDR3 covers 10 residues. With 1 base removed from V and 13 bases from J, the gap between germline ends came to 6 bases. The CDR3 bases are TGTGCCAGCAGTGAAGTGCAGAAGTATTTT. Protein sequence: CASSEVQKYF.

The rearrangement uses TRBV11-3 and TRBJ2-1, with TRBD2 identical over 9 bases. The CDR3 runs to 17 residues. Trimming took 3 bases from V and 9 from J; bases not matched to a gene: 15. Per germline, CDR1 SGHNT and CDR2 YENEEA. CDR3 in amino acids: CASSFASGVLNIGEQFF. CDR3 DNA sequence: TGTGCCAGCAGCTTCGCTAGCGGGGTTCTCAATATTGGTGAGCAGTTCTTC.